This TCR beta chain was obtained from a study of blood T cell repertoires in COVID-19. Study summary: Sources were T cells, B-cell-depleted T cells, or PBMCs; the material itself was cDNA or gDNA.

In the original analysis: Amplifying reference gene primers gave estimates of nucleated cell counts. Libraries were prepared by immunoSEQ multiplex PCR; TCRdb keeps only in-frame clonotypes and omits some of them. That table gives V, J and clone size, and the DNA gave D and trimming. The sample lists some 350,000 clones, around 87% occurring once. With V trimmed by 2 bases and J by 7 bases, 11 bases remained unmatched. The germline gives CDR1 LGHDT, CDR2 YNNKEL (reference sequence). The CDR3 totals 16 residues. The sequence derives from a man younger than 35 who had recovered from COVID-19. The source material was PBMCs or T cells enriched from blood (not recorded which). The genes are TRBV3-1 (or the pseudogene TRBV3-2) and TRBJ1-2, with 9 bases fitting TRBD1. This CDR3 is CASSQPPGQGLSGYTF. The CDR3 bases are TGTGCCAGCAGCCAACCTCCGGGACAGGGATTGTCTGGCTACACCTTC.